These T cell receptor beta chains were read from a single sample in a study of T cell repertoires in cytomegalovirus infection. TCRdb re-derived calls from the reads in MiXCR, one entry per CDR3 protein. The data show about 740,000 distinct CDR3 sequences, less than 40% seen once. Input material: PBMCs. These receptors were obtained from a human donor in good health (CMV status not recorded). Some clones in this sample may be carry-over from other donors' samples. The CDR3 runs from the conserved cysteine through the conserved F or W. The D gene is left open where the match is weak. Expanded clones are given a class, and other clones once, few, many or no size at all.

DNA: TGTGCCAGCGACAGGGGCGGGGGACGGCAGTACTTC
CDR3: CASDRGGGRQYF
D: .
V: TRBV12-3/TRBV12-4
J: TRBJ2-7
size: few

DNA: TGTGCCAGCAGTACGCGACAGGGGGCAGGGGAGCAGTACTTC
CDR3: CASSTRQGAGEQYF
D: TRBD1
V: TRBV27
J: TRBJ2-7
size: many

DNA: TGTGCCAGCCAGCCCACAGGGGCTAGCTCCTACAATGAGCAGTTCTTC
CDR3: CASQPTGASSYNEQFF
D: TRBD1
V: TRBV7-2
J: TRBJ2-1
size: many

DNA: TGTGCCAGCAGCTTAGCACCGACGACCTCCTACGAGCAGTACTTC
CDR3: CASSLAPTTSYEQYF
D: .
V: TRBV7-8
J: TRBJ2-7
size: many

DNA: TGTGCCAGCAGCCACATCTACGAGCAGTACTTC
CDR3: CASSHIYEQYF
D: .
V: TRBV28
J: TRBJ2-7
size: few

DNA: TGTGCCTGGAGTGCCTCCCCTCTGGCGGGGATTGGAGATGAGCAGTTCTTC
CDR3: CAWSASPLAGIGDEQFF
D: .
V: TRBV30
J: TRBJ2-1
size: .

DNA: TGTGCCTGGAGTGTACGAAGGGAACTAGCGAGGATCACAGATACGCAGTATTTT
CDR3: CAWSVRRELARITDTQYF
D: TRBD2
V: TRBV30
J: TRBJ2-3
size: .

DNA: TGCAGCGTTGAATCCGGACAGGGGAACTATGGCTACACCTTC
CDR3: CSVESGQGNYGYTF
D: TRBD1
V: TRBV29-1
J: TRBJ1-2
size: few

DNA: TGTGCCAGCAGCTTTTCATGGGGCTCTACCCGAAGCTCCTACAATGAGCAGTTCTTC
CDR3: CASSFSWGSTRSSYNEQFF
D: .
V: TRBV7-6
J: TRBJ2-1
size: few

DNA: TGTGCCACCAGCAGAGTTAGAGGAACCGTTTATGGCTACACCTTC
CDR3: CATSRVRGTVYGYTF
D: .
V: TRBV15
J: TRBJ1-2
size: few

DNA: TGTGCCAGCAGCCAACTAGCGGGGTTCTTTGTAGATACGCAGTATTTT
CDR3: CASSQLAGFFVDTQYF
D: TRBD2
V: TRBV7-2
J: TRBJ2-3
size: .

DNA: TGTGCCAGCAGTGAAGCGCGATCCGGCGAGACCCAGTACTTC
CDR3: CASSEARSGETQYF
D: .
V: TRBV2
J: TRBJ2-5
size: few

DNA: TGTGCCAGCAGCCCGCGGGGACAGGGCTCCTACGAGCAGTACTTC
CDR3: CASSPRGQGSYEQYF
D: TRBD1
V: TRBV7-6
J: TRBJ2-7
size: .

DNA: TGCAGCGGTCCGGGAGTGGGTACTGAAGCTTTCTTT
CDR3: CSGPGVGTEAFF
D: .
V: TRBV29-1
J: TRBJ1-1
size: many

DNA: TGTGCCACCAGCGCTAACAGTGTCTACGAGCAGTACTTC
CDR3: CATSANSVYEQYF
D: .
V: TRBV15
J: TRBJ2-7
size: .

DNA: TGCGCCAGCAGTGAGACAGGAGGCGACACTGAAGCTTTCTTT
CDR3: CASSETGGDTEAFF
D: .
V: TRBV10-2
J: TRBJ1-1
size: few

DNA: TGTGCCAGCAGAATTGGGGGCCCGGCGGGTCAGCCCCAGCATTTT
CDR3: CASRIGGPAGQPQHF
D: .
V: TRBV6-8
J: TRBJ1-5
size: .

DNA: TGTGCCAGCAGCTTAGTGGGTAGCCACGAGCAGTACTTC
CDR3: CASSLVGSHEQYF
D: .
V: TRBV7-6
J: TRBJ2-7
size: many

DNA: TGTGCCAGCAGTGATGGGGGGCCTCATGGCTACACCTTC
CDR3: CASSDGGPHGYTF
D: .
V: TRBV27
J: TRBJ1-2
size: few